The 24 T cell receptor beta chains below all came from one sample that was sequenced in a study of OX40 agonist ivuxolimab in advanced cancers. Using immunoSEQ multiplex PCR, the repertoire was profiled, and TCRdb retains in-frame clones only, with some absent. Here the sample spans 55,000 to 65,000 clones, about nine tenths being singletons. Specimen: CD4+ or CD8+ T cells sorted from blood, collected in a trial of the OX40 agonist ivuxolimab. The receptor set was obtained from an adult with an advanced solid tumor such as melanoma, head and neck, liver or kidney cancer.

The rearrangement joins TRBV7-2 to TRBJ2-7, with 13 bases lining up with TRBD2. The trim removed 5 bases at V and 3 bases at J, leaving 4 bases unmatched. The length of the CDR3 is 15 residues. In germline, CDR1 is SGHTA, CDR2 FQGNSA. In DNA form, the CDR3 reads TGTGCCAGCAGCCACGGACTAGCGGGAGACTACGAGCAGTACTTC. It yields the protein CASSHGLAGDYEQYF.

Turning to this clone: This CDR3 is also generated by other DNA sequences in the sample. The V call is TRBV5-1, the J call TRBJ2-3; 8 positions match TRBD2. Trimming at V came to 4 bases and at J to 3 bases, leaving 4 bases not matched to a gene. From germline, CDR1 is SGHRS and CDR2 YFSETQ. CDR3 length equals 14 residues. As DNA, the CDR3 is TGCGCCAGCAGCCTAGGGACTAGTACAGATACGCAGTATTTT. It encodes CASSLGTSTDTQYF.

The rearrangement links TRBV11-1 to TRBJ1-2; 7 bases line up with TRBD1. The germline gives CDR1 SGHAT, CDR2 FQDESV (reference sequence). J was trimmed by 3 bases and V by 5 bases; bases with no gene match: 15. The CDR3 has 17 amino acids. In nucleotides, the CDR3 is TGTGCCAGCAGCCCCGGGGACAGTACATTCCTATACTATGGCTACACCTTC. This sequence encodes CASSPGDSTFLYYGYTF.

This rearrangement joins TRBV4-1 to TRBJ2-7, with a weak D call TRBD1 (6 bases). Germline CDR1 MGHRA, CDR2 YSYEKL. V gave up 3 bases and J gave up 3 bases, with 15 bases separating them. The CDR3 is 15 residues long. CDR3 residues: CASSHGRGNIYEQYF. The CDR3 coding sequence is TGCGCCAGCAGCCACGGCAGGGGCAATATCTACGAGCAGTACTTC.

The CDR3, as DNA: TGTGCCAGCAGTTTAGGGGGCACCTACGAGCAGTACTTC. It is translated as CASSLGGTYEQYF. J is TRBJ2-7 and V is TRBV27; weak D call: TRBD1 (6 bases). This CDR3 is built from 13 residues. Germline V gene sequence: CDR1 MNHEY, CDR2 SMNVEV (reference sequence). Trimming cost V 2 bases and J 2 bases, with 7 bases left between them.

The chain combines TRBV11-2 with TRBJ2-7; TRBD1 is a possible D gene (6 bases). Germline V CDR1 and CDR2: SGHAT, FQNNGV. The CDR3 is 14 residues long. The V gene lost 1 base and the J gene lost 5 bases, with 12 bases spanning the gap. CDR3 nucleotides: TGTGCCAGCAGCTTAGGCAGGGGTCGAGACGAGCAGTACTTC. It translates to CASSLGRGRDEQYF.

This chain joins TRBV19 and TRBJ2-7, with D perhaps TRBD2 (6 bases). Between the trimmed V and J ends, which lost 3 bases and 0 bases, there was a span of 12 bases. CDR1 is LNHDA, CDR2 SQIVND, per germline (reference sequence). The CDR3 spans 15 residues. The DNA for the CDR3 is TGTGCCAGTAGTATCCTAGCGACGAGCTCCTACGAGCAGTACTTC. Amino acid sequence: CASSILATSSYEQYF. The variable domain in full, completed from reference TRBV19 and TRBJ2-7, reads DGGITQSPKYLFRKEGQNVTLSCEQNLNHDAMYWYRQDPGQGLRLIYYSQIVNDFQKGDIAEGYSVSREKKESFPLTVTSAQKNPTAFYLCASSILATSSYEQYFGPGTRLTVT.

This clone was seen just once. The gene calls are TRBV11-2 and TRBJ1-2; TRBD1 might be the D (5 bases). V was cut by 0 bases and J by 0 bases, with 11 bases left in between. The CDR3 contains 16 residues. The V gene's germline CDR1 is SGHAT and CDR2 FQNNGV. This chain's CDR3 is CASSLDADTANYGYTF. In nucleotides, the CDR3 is TGTGCCAGCAGCTTAGACGCGGACACCGCTAACTATGGCTACACCTTC.

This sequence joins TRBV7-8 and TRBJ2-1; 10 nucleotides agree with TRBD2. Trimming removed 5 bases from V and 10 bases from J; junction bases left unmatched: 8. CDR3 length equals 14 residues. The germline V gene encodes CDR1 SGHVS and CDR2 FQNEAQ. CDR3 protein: CASSPQPGLAEQFF. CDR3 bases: TGTGCCAGCAGCCCCCAACCGGGACTAGCGGAGCAGTTCTTC.

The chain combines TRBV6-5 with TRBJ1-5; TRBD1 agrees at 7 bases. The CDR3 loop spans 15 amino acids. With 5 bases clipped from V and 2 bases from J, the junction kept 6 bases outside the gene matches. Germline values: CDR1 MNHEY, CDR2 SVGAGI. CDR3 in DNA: TGTGCCAGCAGTCAGACAGGGTCGGGCAATCAGCCCCAGCATTTT. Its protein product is CASSQTGSGNQPQHF.

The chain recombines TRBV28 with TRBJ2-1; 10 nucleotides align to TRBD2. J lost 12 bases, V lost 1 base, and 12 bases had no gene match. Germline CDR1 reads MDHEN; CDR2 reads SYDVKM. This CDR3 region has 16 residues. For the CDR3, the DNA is TGTGCCAGCAGTTTATCCGCTAGCGGGAGCTTCGGGGGGCAGTTCTTC. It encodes CASSLSASGSFGGQFF.

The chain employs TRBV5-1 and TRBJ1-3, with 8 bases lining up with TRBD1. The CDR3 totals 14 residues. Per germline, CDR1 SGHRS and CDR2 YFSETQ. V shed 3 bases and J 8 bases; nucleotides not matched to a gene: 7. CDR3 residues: CASSSPQGEDTIYF. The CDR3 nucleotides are TGCGCCAGCAGCTCACCACAGGGGGAGGACACCATATATTTT.

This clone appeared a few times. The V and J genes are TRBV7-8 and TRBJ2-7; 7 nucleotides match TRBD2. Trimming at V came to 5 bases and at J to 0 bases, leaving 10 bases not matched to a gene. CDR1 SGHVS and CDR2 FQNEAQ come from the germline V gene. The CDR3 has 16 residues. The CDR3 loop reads CASSGALLAISYEQYF. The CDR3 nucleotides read TGTGCCAGCAGCGGAGCCCTACTAGCGATCTCCTACGAGCAGTACTTC.

CDR3 residues: CSAQVSNTEAFF. CDR3 bases: TGCAGCGCCCAGGTTTCGAACACTGAAGCTTTCTTT. V and J are TRBV29-1 and TRBJ1-1; D not resolved. The germline V gene encodes CDR1 SQVTM and CDR2 ANQGSEA. The V end was cut by 7 bases, the J end by 1 base, with 10 bases between. This CDR3 spans 12 amino acids.

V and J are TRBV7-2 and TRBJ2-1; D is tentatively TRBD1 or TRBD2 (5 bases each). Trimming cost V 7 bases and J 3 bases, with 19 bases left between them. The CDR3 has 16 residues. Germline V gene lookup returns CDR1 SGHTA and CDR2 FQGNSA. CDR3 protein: CASTRVGDPLYNEQFF. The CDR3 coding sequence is TGTGCCAGCACCAGGGTGGGGGACCCACTCTACAATGAGCAGTTCTTC.

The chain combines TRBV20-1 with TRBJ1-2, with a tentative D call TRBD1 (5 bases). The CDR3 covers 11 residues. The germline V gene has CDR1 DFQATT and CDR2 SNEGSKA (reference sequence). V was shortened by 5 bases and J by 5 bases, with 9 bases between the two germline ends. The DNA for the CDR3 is TGCAGTGCTCCCGGGACGTATGGCTACACCTTC. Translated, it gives CSAPGTYGYTF.

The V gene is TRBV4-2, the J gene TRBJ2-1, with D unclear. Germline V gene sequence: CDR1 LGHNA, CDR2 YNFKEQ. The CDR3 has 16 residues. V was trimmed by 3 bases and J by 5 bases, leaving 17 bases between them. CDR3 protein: CASSQVRARAHNEQFF. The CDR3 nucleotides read TGTGCCAGCAGCCAGGTCCGGGCCCGGGCTCACAATGAGCAGTTCTTC.

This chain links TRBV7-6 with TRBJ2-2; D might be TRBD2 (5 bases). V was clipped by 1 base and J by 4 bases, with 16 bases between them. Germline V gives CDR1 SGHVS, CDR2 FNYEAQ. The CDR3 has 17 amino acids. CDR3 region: CASSLGRLGSVTGELFF. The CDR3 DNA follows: TGTGCCAGCAGCTTAGGGAGGCTGGGGTCGGTCACCGGGGAGCTGTTTTTT. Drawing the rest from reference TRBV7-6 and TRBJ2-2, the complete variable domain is GAGVSQSPRYKVTKRGQDVALRCDPISGHVSLYWYRQALGQGPEFLTYFNYEAQQDKSGLPNDRFSAERPEGSISTLTIQRTEQRDSAMYRCASSLGRLGSVTGELFFGEGSRLTVL.

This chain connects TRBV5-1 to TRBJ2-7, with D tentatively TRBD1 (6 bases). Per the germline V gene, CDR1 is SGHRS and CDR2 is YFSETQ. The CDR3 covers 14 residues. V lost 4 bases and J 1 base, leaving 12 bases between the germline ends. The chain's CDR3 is CASSPDRGSYEQYF. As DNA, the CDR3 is TGCGCCAGCAGCCCGGACAGAGGGTCCTACGAGCAGTACTTC.

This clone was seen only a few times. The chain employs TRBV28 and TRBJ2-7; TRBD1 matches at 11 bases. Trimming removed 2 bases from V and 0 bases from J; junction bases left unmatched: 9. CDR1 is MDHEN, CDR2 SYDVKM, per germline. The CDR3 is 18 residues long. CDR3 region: CASSLGLFGTGGSYEQYF. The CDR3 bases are TGTGCCAGCAGTTTAGGTTTGTTCGGGACAGGGGGCTCCTACGAGCAGTACTTC.

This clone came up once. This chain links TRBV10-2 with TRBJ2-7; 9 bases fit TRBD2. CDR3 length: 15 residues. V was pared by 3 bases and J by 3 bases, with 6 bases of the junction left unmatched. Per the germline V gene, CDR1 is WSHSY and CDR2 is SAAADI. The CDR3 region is CASSELAGLLYEQYF. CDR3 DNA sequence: TGCGCCAGCAGTGAACTAGCGGGCCTGCTCTACGAGCAGTACTTC.

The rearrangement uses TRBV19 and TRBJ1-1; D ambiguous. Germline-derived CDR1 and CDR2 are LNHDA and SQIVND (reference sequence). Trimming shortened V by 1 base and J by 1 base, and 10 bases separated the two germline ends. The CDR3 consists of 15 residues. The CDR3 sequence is CASSIGGNQNTEAFF. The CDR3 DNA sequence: TGTGCCAGTAGTATAGGGGGAAATCAGAACACTGAAGCTTTCTTT.

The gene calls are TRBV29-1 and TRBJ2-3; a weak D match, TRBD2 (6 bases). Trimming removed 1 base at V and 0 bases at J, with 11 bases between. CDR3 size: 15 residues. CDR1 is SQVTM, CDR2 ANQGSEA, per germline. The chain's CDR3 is CSVEGGSGSTDTQYF. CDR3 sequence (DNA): TGCAGCGTTGAAGGTGGAAGCGGGAGCACAGATACGCAGTATTTT.

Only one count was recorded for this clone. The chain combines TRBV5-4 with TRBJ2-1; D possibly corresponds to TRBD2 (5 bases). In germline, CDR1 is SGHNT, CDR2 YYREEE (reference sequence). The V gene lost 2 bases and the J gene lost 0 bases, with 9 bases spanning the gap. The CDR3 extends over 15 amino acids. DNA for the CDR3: TGTGCCAGCAGCTTTACGGGGAGCTCCTACAATGAGCAGTTCTTC. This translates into CASSFTGSSYNEQFF. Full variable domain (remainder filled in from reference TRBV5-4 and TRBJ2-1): ETGVTQSPTHLIKTRGQQVTLRCSSQSGHNTVSWYQQALGQGPQFIFQYYREEENGRGNFPPRFSGLQFPNYSSELNVNALELDDSALYLCASSFTGSSYNEQFFGPGTRLTVL.